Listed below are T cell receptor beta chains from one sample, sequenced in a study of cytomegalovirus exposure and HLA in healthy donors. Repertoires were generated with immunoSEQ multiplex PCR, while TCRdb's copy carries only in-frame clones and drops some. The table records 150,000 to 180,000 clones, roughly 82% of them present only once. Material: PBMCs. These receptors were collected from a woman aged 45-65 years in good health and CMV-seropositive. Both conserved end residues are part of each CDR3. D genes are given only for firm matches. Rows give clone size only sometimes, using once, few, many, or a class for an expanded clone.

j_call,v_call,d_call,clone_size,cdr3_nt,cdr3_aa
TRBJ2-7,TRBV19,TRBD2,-,TGTGCCAGTAGTATCTCCGGACTAGCAGGGACCTACGAGCAGTACTTC,CASSISGLAGTYEQYF
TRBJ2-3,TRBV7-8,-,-,TGTGCCAGCAGCCAACAGGGTTACACAGATACGCAGTATTTT,CASSQQGYTDTQYF
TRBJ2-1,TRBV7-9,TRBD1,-,TGTGCCAGCAGCTTATCGATGACAGGGTGGAATGAGCAGTTCTTC,CASSLSMTGWNEQFF
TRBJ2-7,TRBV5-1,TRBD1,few,TGCGCCAGCAGCTTACCGGGACAGTGGGACGAGCAGTACTTC,CASSLPGQWDEQYF
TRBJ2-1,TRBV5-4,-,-,TGTGCCAGCTCGACAGGTAATGAGCAGTTCTTC,CASSTGNEQFF
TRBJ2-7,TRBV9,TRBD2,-,TGTGCCAGCAGCGTCACTAGCGGGGACTCCTACGAGCAGTACTTC,CASSVTSGDSYEQYF
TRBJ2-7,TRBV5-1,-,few,TGCGCCAGCAGCTTGGGAGGTATGAGCTCCTACGAGCAGTACTTC,CASSLGGMSSYEQYF
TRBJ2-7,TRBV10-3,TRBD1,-,TGTGCCATCACTGGGACAGGGGAGGGCGAGCAGTACTTC,CAITGTGEGEQYF
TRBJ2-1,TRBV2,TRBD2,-,TGTGCCAGTGGGGGCTCTCGACTAGCGGGACAGACCTACAATGAGCAGTTCTTC,CASGGSRLAGQTYNEQFF
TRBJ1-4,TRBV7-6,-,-,TGTGCCAGCAGCTTAGTGGCTACAGGGATCAATGAAAAACTGTTTTTT,CASSLVATGINEKLFF
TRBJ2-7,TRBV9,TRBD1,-,TGTGCCAGCAGCCCTCAGGGGGCCTACGTCTACGAGCAGTACTTC,CASSPQGAYVYEQYF